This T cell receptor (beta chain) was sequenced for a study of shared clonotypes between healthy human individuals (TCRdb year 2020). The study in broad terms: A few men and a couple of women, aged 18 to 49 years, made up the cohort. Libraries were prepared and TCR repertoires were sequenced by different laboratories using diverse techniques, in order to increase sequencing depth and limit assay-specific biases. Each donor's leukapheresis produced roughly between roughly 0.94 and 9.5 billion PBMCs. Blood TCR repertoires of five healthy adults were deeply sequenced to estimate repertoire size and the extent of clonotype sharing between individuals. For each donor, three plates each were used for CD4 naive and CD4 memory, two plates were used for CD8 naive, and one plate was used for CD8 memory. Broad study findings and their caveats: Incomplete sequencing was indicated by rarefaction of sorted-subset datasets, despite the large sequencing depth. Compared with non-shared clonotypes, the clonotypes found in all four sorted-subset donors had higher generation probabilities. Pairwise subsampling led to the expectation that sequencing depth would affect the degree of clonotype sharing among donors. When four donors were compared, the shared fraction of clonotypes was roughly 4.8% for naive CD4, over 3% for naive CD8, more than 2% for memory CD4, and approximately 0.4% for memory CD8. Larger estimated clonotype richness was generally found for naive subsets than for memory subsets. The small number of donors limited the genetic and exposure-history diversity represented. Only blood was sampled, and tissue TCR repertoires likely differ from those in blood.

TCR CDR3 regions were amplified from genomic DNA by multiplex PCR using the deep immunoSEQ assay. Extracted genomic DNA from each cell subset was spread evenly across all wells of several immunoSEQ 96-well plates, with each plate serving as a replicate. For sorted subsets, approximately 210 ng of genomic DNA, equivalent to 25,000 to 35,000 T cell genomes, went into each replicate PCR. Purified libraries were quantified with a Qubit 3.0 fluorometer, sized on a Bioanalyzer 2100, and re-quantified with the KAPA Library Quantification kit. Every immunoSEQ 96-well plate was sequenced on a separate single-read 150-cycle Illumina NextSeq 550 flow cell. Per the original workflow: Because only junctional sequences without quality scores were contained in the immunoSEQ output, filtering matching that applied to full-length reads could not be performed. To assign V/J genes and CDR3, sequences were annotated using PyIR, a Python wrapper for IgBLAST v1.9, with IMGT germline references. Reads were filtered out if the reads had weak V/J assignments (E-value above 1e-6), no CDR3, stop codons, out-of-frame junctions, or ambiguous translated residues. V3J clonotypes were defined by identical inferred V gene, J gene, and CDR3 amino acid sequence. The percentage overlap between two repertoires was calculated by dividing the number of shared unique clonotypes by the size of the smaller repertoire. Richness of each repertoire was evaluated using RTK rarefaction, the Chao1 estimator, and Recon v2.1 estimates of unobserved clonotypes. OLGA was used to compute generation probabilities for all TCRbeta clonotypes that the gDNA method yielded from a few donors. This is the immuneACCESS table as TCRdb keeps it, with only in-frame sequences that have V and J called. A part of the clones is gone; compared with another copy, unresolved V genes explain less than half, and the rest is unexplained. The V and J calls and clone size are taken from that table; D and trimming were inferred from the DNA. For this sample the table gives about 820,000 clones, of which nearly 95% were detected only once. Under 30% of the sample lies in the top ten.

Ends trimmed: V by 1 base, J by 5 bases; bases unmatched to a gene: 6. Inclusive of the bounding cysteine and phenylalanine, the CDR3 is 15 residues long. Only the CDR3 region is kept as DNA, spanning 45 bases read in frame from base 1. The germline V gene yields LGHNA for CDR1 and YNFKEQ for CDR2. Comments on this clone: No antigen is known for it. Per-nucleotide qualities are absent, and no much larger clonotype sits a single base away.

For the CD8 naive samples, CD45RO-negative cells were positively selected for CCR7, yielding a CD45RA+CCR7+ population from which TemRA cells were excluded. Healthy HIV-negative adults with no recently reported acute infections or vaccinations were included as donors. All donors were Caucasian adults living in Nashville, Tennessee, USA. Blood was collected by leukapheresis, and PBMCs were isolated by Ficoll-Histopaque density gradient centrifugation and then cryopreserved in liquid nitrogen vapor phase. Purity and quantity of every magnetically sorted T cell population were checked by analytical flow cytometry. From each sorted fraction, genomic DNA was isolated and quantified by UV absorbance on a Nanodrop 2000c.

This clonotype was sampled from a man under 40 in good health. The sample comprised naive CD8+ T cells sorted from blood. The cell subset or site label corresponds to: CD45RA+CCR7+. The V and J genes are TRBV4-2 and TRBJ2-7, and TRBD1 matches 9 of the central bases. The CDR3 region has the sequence CASSQAPGQGNEQYF. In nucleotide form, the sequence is TGTGCCAGCAGCCAAGCCCCGGGACAGGGTAACGAGCAGTACTTC.